The 29 T cell receptor beta chains presented below share a single source sample, sequenced in a study of shared clonotypes between healthy human individuals. TCRdb keeps only in-frame clones here, not all; method: immunoSEQ multiplex PCR. This sample has under 600,000 clones, with approximately 79% found just once. What was sequenced was PBMCs. These receptors all stem from a woman in her 40s in good health. Some clones in this sample may be carry-over from other donors' samples.

This clone was seen just once. The V call is TRBV27, the J call TRBJ2-3, with 13 bases fitting TRBD2. V shed 5 bases and J 5 bases; nucleotides not matched to a gene: 10. Germline CDR1 MNHEY, CDR2 SMNVEV (reference sequence). This CDR3 spans 17 amino acids. The CDR3 DNA reads as TGTGCCAGCAGTCCTCTCTTACTAGCGGGAGGGAGAGATACGCAGTATTTT. Translating it yields CASSPLLLAGGRDTQYF.

This chain uses TRBV5-6 with TRBJ2-6, with TRBD1 identical over 8 bases. Trimming cost V 1 base and J 1 base; bases outside gene matches: 4. The V gene's germline CDR1 is SGHDT and CDR2 YYEEEE. This CDR3 region has 17 residues. The DNA of the CDR3 is TGTGCCAGCAGCTTGCAGGGGGCGGGGTCTGGGGCCAACGTCCTGACTTTC. It codes for CASSLQGAGSGANVLTF.

This clone was detected only once. This rearrangement joins TRBV9 to TRBJ2-2, with TRBD1 identical over 11 bases. The CDR3 has 16 residues. Germline values: CDR1 SGDLS, CDR2 YYNGEE. Germline trimming cut 4 bases from V and 1 base from J; bases unmatched to any gene: 3. CDR3 DNA: TGTGCCAGCAGCACAGGGACAGGGGGGAACACCGGGGAGCTGTTTTTT. It specifies CASSTGTGGNTGELFF.

This chain connects TRBV13 to TRBJ2-5, with a possible D match to TRBD2 (6 bases). The J call may be in error: the DNA end matches TRBJ2-7 better. This CDR3 region has 14 residues. CDR1 PRHDT and CDR2 FYEKMQ come from the germline V gene (reference sequence). The CDR3: CASSPGLVSYEQYF. The CDR3 DNA follows: TGTGCCAGCAGCCCGGGACTGGTCTCCTACGAGCAGTACTTC.

Only a few counts were recorded for this clone. The chain employs TRBV11-2 and TRBJ2-7; the D is unclear. This CDR3 contains 14 residues. V was pared by 1 base and J by 2 bases, with 9 bases between. Germline V gene lookup returns CDR1 SGHAT and CDR2 FQNNGV. CDR3 DNA: TGTGCCAGCAGCTTAGCTCAGAGTCCCTACGAGCAGTACTTC. This sequence encodes CASSLAQSPYEQYF.

The chain employs TRBV30 and TRBJ2-1, with TRBD2 identical over 8 bases. The J segment lost 9 bases and the V segment lost 0 bases, leaving 7 bases of the junction unmatched. CDR3 length: 14 amino acids. Germline V gives CDR1 GTSNPN, CDR2 SVGIG (reference sequence). The CDR3 bases are TGTGCCTGGAGTGTGGAGCGGGAGTTACCTGAGCAGTTCTTC. This codes for CAWSVERELPEQFF.

The chain links TRBV15 to TRBJ2-3, with a possible D match to TRBD2 (6 bases). CDR3 size: 15 residues. Trimming took off 1 base at V and 3 bases at J, with 11 bases between the two ends. Per the germline V gene, CDR1 is LNHNV and CDR2 is YYDKDF (reference sequence). CDR3 DNA sequence: TGTGCCACCAGCAGAGTTTATGGGGGGACAGATACGCAGTATTTT. Translating it yields CATSRVYGGTDTQYF.

The gene calls are TRBV30 and TRBJ2-2, with 15 bases identical to TRBD2. Per the germline V gene, CDR1 is GTSNPN and CDR2 is SVGIG (reference sequence). The CDR3 is 17 amino acids. With V trimmed by 3 bases and J by 5 bases, 7 bases remained unmatched. DNA of the CDR3: TGTGCCTGGAGCGGACTAGCGGGAGGGCCAAGGACCGGGGAGCTGTTTTTT. This encodes CAWSGLAGGPRTGELFF.

The chain joins TRBV4-2 to TRBJ2-7; 7 positions agree with TRBD2. Germline V CDR1 and CDR2: LGHNA, YNFKEQ. Unmatched junction bases numbered 10, after V lost 4 bases and J lost 4 bases. The CDR3 length is 15 residues. The CDR3 reads CASSLPAGNLYEQYF. CDR3 sequence (DNA): TGTGCCAGCAGCCTCCCAGCGGGAAACCTATACGAGCAGTACTTC.

This clone was counted only a few times. The V and J genes are TRBV30 and TRBJ1-1; tentatively, D is TRBD1 (5 bases). Germline values: CDR1 GTSNPN, CDR2 SVGIG (reference sequence). V lost 0 bases and J lost 10, with 9 bases in between. The CDR3 has 11 amino acids. Here the CDR3 reads CAWSVGAGAFF. DNA for the CDR3: TGTGCCTGGAGTGTAGGGGCTGGAGCTTTCTTT.

The V and J genes are TRBV19 and TRBJ1-5; a weak D match, TRBD1 (6 bases). The CDR3 has 16 residues. V lost 3 bases, J lost 0 bases, and 12 bases lay in between. CDR1 is LNHDA, CDR2 SQIVND, per germline (reference sequence). This chain's CDR3 is CASSMIQGHSNQPQHF. The CDR3 DNA sequence: TGTGCCAGTAGTATGATACAGGGCCATAGCAATCAGCCCCAGCATTTT.

The V gene is TRBV13, the J gene TRBJ2-3; TRBD1 might be the D (5 bases). CDR1 and CDR2 (germline): PRHDT, FYEKMQ (reference sequence). V was shortened by 5 bases and J by 5 bases, with 20 bases between the two germline ends. The CDR3 totals 16 residues. CDR3 residues: CASSPPAGSGRDTQYF. DNA of the CDR3: TGTGCCAGCAGCCCCCCCGCAGGGTCCGGACGAGATACGCAGTATTTT.

This clone is a singleton in its sample. The V and J genes are TRBV7-8 and TRBJ2-7; D is unresolved. Trimming stripped 3 bases from V and 9 bases from J, with 9 bases between. The germline CDR1 and CDR2 sequences are SGHVS and FQNEAQ. The CDR3 sequence is 11 residues long. The CDR3, as DNA: TGTGCCAGCAGCTTGTGGGGAAGGCAGTACTTC. Its protein is CASSLWGRQYF. The entire variable domain, with the rest obtained from reference TRBV7-8 and TRBJ2-7, is as follows: GAGVSQSPRYKVAKRGQDVALRCDPISGHVSLFWYQQALGQGPEFLTYFQNEAQLDKSGLPSDRFFAERPEGSVSTLKIQRTQQEDSAVYLCASSLWGRQYFGPGTRLTVT.

In this sample, this clone turned up a few times. V is TRBV5-1 and J is TRBJ2-4; 7 nucleotides agree with TRBD1. This CDR3 comprises 14 residues. V was clipped by 0 bases and J by 7 bases; unmatched bases: 4. Germline CDR1 SGHRS, CDR2 YFSETQ. CDR3 protein: CASSLAGGSNIQYF. The CDR3 DNA reads TGCGCCAGCAGCTTGGCAGGGGGAAGTAACATTCAGTACTTC.

This sequence joins TRBV7-9 and TRBJ1-2; no reliable D call. The CDR3 length is 14 residues. The germline V gene encodes CDR1 SEHNR and CDR2 FQNEAQ (reference sequence). The ends were cut back, 2 bases at V and 0 bases at J, with 7 bases in the middle. CDR3 in DNA: TGTGCCAGCAGCTTATCCGCCTCTAACTATGGCTACACCTTC. Translated: CASSLSASNYGYTF. The full variable domain, rest sourced from reference TRBV7-9 and TRBJ1-2, is DTGVSQNPRHKITKRGQNVTFRCDPISEHNRLYWYRQTLGQGPEFLTYFQNEAQLEKSRLLSDRFSAERPKGSFSTLEIQRTEQGDSAMYLCASSLSASNYGYTFGSGTRLTVV.

The genes are TRBV6-6 and TRBJ2-3; 7 bases map to TRBD2. V shed 6 bases, J shed 2 bases, and the junction held 8 bases outside the gene matches. The CDR3 sequence is 15 residues long. From germline, CDR1 is MNHNY and CDR2 SVGAGI (reference sequence). The CDR3 nucleotides are TGTGCCAGCAGCCCCGGGGGGTCCCTCACAGATACGCAGTATTTT. Translating it yields CASSPGGSLTDTQYF.

V gene TRBV15 combines with J gene TRBJ2-7; D gene ambiguous. V lost 1 base and J lost 3, with 10 bases in between. Germline V lookup: CDR1 LNHNV, CDR2 YYDKDF (reference sequence). This CDR3 spans 14 amino acids. The chain's CDR3 is CATSRGGAGYEQYF. The DNA for the CDR3 is TGTGCCACCAGCAGAGGAGGAGCAGGCTACGAGCAGTACTTC.

The table lists this clone with a few counts. The chain is built from TRBV7-9 and TRBJ2-7; TRBD2 agrees at 13 bases. CDR3 length: 15 residues. Per the germline V gene, CDR1 is SEHNR and CDR2 is FQNEAQ (reference sequence). J was trimmed by 6 bases and V by 3 bases; bases with no gene match: 5. CDR3 in DNA: TGTGCCAGCAGCTTGGGACTAGCGGGATTCCGCGAGCAGTACTTC. It is translated as CASSLGLAGFREQYF.

The chain couples TRBV6-6 to TRBJ2-1, with TRBD2 matching 10 bases. CDR1 is MNHNY and CDR2 is SVGAGI in the germline V gene (reference sequence). The CDR3 contains 14 residues. The trim removed 6 bases at V and 6 bases at J, leaving 5 bases unmatched. The CDR3 sequence: CASREREGPNEQFF. Here the CDR3 DNA reads TGTGCCAGCAGGGAGCGGGAGGGCCCCAATGAGCAGTTCTTC.

This clone was counted a few times. The chain links TRBV4-1 to TRBJ2-1, with 7 positions matching TRBD2. Germline assignment: CDR1 MGHRA and CDR2 YSYEKL. V trimming: 8 bases; J trimming: 7 bases; junction bases outside the gene matches: 8. This CDR3 contains 13 residues. The CDR3 region has the DNA TGCGCCAGCGGTCGACTAGCCGCGAATGAGCAGTTCTTC. It yields the protein CASGRLAANEQFF.

The chain links TRBV7-2 to TRBJ2-7, with D perhaps being TRBD1 or TRBD2 (5 bases each). This CDR3 has 13 residues. Per germline, CDR1 SGHTA and CDR2 FQGNSA. Deletions cut 3 bases from V and 5 bases from J, with 11 bases between. This chain's CDR3 is CASSFTRGDEQYF. The DNA of the CDR3 is TGTGCCAGCAGCTTTACTAGGGGAGACGAGCAGTACTTC.

CDR3 sequence reads: CATSREGYKKLFF. The CDR3 DNA reads as TGTGCCACCAGCAGAGAGGGGTATAAAAAACTGTTTTTT. This chain uses TRBV15 with TRBJ1-4; D call uncertain. CDR3 length equals 13 residues. V was shortened by 0 bases and J by 9 bases, with 8 bases between the two germline ends. From germline, CDR1 is LNHNV and CDR2 YYDKDF (reference sequence).

The J gene is TRBJ1-3, the V gene TRBV28; 8 nucleotides match TRBD1. Trimming at V came to 2 bases and at J to 4 bases, leaving 7 bases not matched to a gene. Germline V gives CDR1 MDHEN, CDR2 SYDVKM. There are 16 residues in the CDR3. In DNA, the CDR3 is TGTGCCAGCAGTTTACCCCCCCGGACAGGGGGAAACACCATATATTTT. Its protein product is CASSLPPRTGGNTIYF. Variable domain in full (rest from reference TRBV28 and TRBJ1-3): DVKVTQSSRYLVKRTGEKVFLECVQDMDHENMFWYRQDPGLGLRLIYFSYDVKMKEKGDIPEGYSVSREKKERFSLILESASTNQTSMYLCASSLPPRTGGNTIYFGEGSWLTVV.

CDR3 region: CAISGATSTTYEQYF. CDR3 DNA sequence: TGTGCCATCAGTGGGGCAACCTCTACAACCTACGAGCAGTACTTC. The chain links TRBV10-3 to TRBJ2-7; D gene unclear. V lost 4 bases and J lost 2, with 15 bases in between. Germline V gene sequence: CDR1 ENHRY, CDR2 SYGVKD. CDR3 length: 15 amino acids.

The chain uses TRBV7-9 and TRBJ2-3; D assignment may be TRBD1 or TRBD2 (6 bases each). The CDR3 sequence is 15 residues long. Trimming removed 1 base at V and 4 bases at J, with 12 bases between. Germline CDR1 is SEHNR and CDR2 is FQNEAQ (reference sequence). CDR3 coding DNA: TGTGCCAGCAGCTTAGGGGGGGCCGGGGCAGATACGCAGTATTTT. Translation gives CASSLGGAGADTQYF.

This sequence joins TRBV7-2 and TRBJ2-7, with 10 bases matching TRBD2. Germline V gene data show CDR1 as SGHTA and CDR2 as FQGNSA. J lost 0 bases, V lost 0 bases, and 5 bases had no gene match. CDR3 length: 17 amino acids. The CDR3 region is CASSLATSGRGSYEQYF. The CDR3, as DNA: TGTGCCAGCAGCTTAGCCACCAGCGGGAGGGGCTCCTACGAGCAGTACTTC.

The rearrangement links TRBV7-9 to TRBJ2-5; TRBD1 matches at 7 bases. CDR1 is SEHNR and CDR2 is FQNEAQ in the germline V gene (reference sequence). Unmatched junction bases numbered 4, after V lost 5 bases and J lost 4 bases. The length of the CDR3 is 13 residues. The chain's CDR3 is CASSQGGGETQYF. DNA of the CDR3: TGTGCCAGCAGCCAAGGGGGCGGAGAGACCCAGTACTTC.

V and J are TRBV28 and TRBJ1-2; unclear D gene. Germline lookup yields CDR1 MDHEN and CDR2 SYDVKM. The CDR3 totals 14 residues. Trimming took 7 bases from V and 2 from J, leaving 14 bases between them. CDR3 amino acids: CASIQLGVNYGYTF. CDR3 DNA sequence: TGTGCCAGCATCCAGCTTGGGGTAAACTATGGCTACACCTTC.

Details on this clone: Since a much larger clone is just one base distant, this may be a read error. This chain links TRBV9 with TRBJ2-1; D unresolved. The CDR3 length is 12 residues. The ends were cut back, 2 bases at V and 3 bases at J, with 3 bases in the middle. Per the germline V gene, CDR1 is SGDLS and CDR2 is YYNGEE. The DNA of the CDR3 is TGTGCCAGCAGCGTCAGCTACAATGAGCAGTTCTTC. This sequence encodes CASSVSYNEQFF.